This is a list of T cell receptor beta chains from one sample in a study of cytomegalovirus exposure and HLA in healthy donors. The protocol was immunoSEQ multiplex PCR, while the TCRdb copy is restricted to in-frame clones and leaves out a portion. In the table there are 75,000 to 95,000 clones, 78% of which are singletons. Sample: PBMCs. The origin of the receptors is a male donor in good health and CMV-seropositive. Each CDR3 is given with its conserved first and last residue. The D gene is left open where the match is weak. Clone size is given for some rows only: seen once, a few or many times, or a class if the clone is expanded.

D	J	V	size	DNA	CDR3
NA	TRBJ1-2	TRBV19	NA	TGTGCCAGTAGTATCCGGGAGGGGTATGGCTACACCTTC	CASSIREGYGYTF
TRBD1	TRBJ2-3	TRBV5-8	once	TGTGCCAGCAGCCTCCCGGGCCAGGGGGTAAGCACAGATACGCAGTATTTT	CASSLPGQGVSTDTQYF
TRBD1	TRBJ2-7	TRBV6-1	NA	TGTGCCAGCAGTGAAGCGCTTCCAGACAGGGTTTACGAGCAGTACTTC	CASSEALPDRVYEQYF
NA	TRBJ2-4	TRBV28	NA	TGTGCCAGCAGTCCCCCGACAGTAGCCAAAAACATTCAGTACTTC	CASSPPTVAKNIQYF
TRBD2	TRBJ2-7	TRBV18	NA	TGTGCCAGCTCACGTACACTTAGCGGGAGTTTCAACGAGCAGTACTTC	CASSRTLSGSFNEQYF
NA	TRBJ2-2	TRBV4-2	once	TGTGCCAGCAGCCAATCCAGGGGTTACACCGGGGAGCTGTTTTTT	CASSQSRGYTGELFF
TRBD1	TRBJ1-3	TRBV5-4	NA	TGTGCCAGCGGGGAACAGGGGGCTGGAAACACCATATATTTT	CASGEQGAGNTIYF
TRBD1	TRBJ1-5	TRBV19	NA	TGTGCCAGTAGTCCAAAGGGGACAGGGGTACGACAGCCCCAGCATTTT	CASSPKGTGVRQPQHF
TRBD2	TRBJ2-3	TRBV10-1	NA	TGCGCCAGCAGTGGGCATAGCGGGAGGATGGATACGCAGTATTTT	CASSGHSGRMDTQYF
NA	TRBJ2-3	TRBV6-4	NA	TGTGCCAGCAGTGAGTGGGGGGGCTCTTCAGATACGCAGTATTTT	CASSEWGGSSDTQYF
TRBD1	TRBJ1-4	TRBV6-1	NA	TGTGCCAGCAGTGAACACAGGGGACGAGAAAAACTGTTTTTT	CASSEHRGREKLFF
TRBD2	TRBJ2-2	TRBV30	NA	TGTGCCTGGAAGAGGATAGCGGGAGACACCGGGGAGCTGTTTTTT	CAWKRIAGDTGELFF
TRBD1	TRBJ2-1	TRBV6-5	NA	TGTGCCAGCAGCACAGGGGGCTGGAACAATGAGCAGTTCTTC	CASSTGGWNNEQFF
TRBD1	TRBJ1-3	TRBV5-4	NA	TGTGCCAGCAGCACACAGGGGCGGTCTGGAAACACCATATATTTT	CASSTQGRSGNTIYF